One and the same sample provided the 29 T cell receptor beta chains below, sequenced in a study of T cell responses to AZD1222 COVID-19 vaccine. The assay was immunoSEQ multiplex PCR, and TCRdb's table has in-frame clones only and misses some. The table shows roughly 160,000 clones, with approximately 91% occurring only once. This sample comprised peripheral blood, obtained on day 0 of AZD1222 vaccination. The receptor set was obtained from an adult in good health.

Here the CDR3 DNA reads TGTGCCAGCAGAACAGGAAATGAAAAACTGTTTTTT. It encodes CASRTGNEKLFF. The chain joins TRBV12-3 or TRBV12-4 to TRBJ1-4; a weak D match, TRBD1 (5 bases). The length of the CDR3 is 12 residues. Trimming cost V 6 bases and J 5 bases, with 7 bases left between them.

The rearrangement links TRBV19 to TRBJ1-6, with D perhaps matching TRBD1 (6 bases). Germline loops: CDR1 LNHDA, CDR2 SQIVND (reference sequence). This CDR3 is 17 amino acids long. V was cut by 3 bases and J by 10 bases, with 22 bases left in between. CDR3 DNA sequence: TGTGCCAGTAGTATTAGGGGTCCCGACAGGCCGAGATCACCCCTCCACTTT. Its protein product is CASSIRGPDRPRSPLHF.

This clone has only one observation. The chain is built from TRBV5-1 and TRBJ1-1, with D unresolved. CDR3 length: 14 amino acids. Trimming removed 0 bases at V and 7 bases at J, with 13 bases between. Germline CDR1 reads SGHRS; CDR2 reads YFSETQ. The CDR3 DNA follows: TGCGCCAGCAGCTTGGAGGCCGCGGTAGATGAAGCTTTCTTT. Translation gives CASSLEAAVDEAFF.

The V call is TRBV3-1 (or the pseudogene TRBV3-2), the J call TRBJ1-1, with D unclear. Germline V gives CDR1 LGHDT, CDR2 YNNKEL (reference sequence). The CDR3 covers 14 residues. V was shortened by 3 bases and J by 5 bases, with 13 bases between the two germline ends. The CDR3 DNA reads TGTGCCAGCAGCCACCTAACGGGGTCAACTGAAGCTTTCTTT. This codes for CASSHLTGSTEAFF.

The V gene is TRBV15, the J gene TRBJ1-2, with D uncertain. V lost 0 bases and J lost 4, with 12 bases in between. This CDR3 is built from 15 residues. The germline V gene encodes CDR1 LNHNV and CDR2 YYDKDF (reference sequence). CDR3 sequence (DNA): TGTGCCACCAGCAGAGATCGTGTCGGTGGCTATGGCTACACCTTC. This codes for CATSRDRVGGYGYTF.

This rearrangement joins TRBV29-1 to TRBJ2-4, with D tentatively TRBD2 (5 bases). Looked up from germline, CDR1 is SQVTM and CDR2 is ANQGSEA. Trimming cost V 8 bases and J 0 bases, with 8 bases left between them. The CDR3 runs to 12 residues. CDR3 region: CSPGVAKNIQYF. The CDR3 DNA is TGCAGCCCCGGGGTAGCCAAAAACATTCAGTACTTC. The whole variable domain, remainder taken from reference TRBV29-1 and TRBJ2-4, is SAVISQKPSRDICQRGTSLTIQCQVDSQVTMMFWYRQQPGQSLTLIATANQGSEATYESGFVIDKFPISRPNLTFSTLTVSNMSPEDSSIYLCSPGVAKNIQYFGAGTRLSVL.

The chain uses TRBV5-1 and TRBJ2-5, with a tentative D call TRBD2 (6 bases). Trimming took off 3 bases at V and 5 bases at J, with 11 bases between the two ends. The germline V gene has CDR1 SGHRS and CDR2 YFSETQ. CDR3 size: 13 residues. In DNA, the CDR3 is TGCGCCAGCAGCTCTTCGGGAGAGGAGACCCAGTACTTC. It specifies CASSSSGEETQYF.

The sample holds one count of this clone. This chain joins TRBV28 and TRBJ1-1, with 9 bases lining up with TRBD1. From germline, CDR1 is MDHEN and CDR2 SYDVKM. This CDR3 contains 14 residues. Trimming cost V 1 base and J 3 bases; bases outside gene matches: 0. For the CDR3, the DNA is TGTGCCAGCAGTTTATACAGGGGGCACACTGAAGCTTTCTTT. Translated, it gives CASSLYRGHTEAFF.

CDR3 protein: CSARGPTGYTF. CDR3 DNA sequence: TGCAGTGCTAGAGGGCCAACAGGCTACACCTTC. The chain is built from TRBV20-1 and TRBJ1-2; D unclear. CDR1 DFQATT and CDR2 SNEGSKA come from the germline V gene (reference sequence). This CDR3 has 11 residues. Between the trimmed V and J ends, which lost 1 base and 8 bases, there was a span of 8 bases.

This chain connects TRBV5-4 to TRBJ1-1, with 7 bases identical to TRBD1. V shed 3 bases, J shed 3 bases, and the junction held 5 bases outside the gene matches. Germline CDR1 and CDR2: SGHNT and YYREEE (reference sequence). This CDR3 contains 14 residues. This chain's CDR3 is CASSSRGGYTEAFF. The CDR3 DNA sequence: TGTGCCAGCAGCTCCAGGGGGGGGTACACTGAAGCTTTCTTT.

The chain recombines TRBV19 with TRBJ1-5; D is uncertain. The length of the CDR3 is 16 residues. Trimming shortened V by 1 base and J by 0 bases, and 10 bases separated the two germline ends. The germline CDR1 and CDR2 sequences are LNHDA and SQIVND (reference sequence). Here the CDR3 reads CASSIGIDFSNQPQHF. Written as DNA, the CDR3 is TGTGCCAGTAGTATAGGAATAGACTTTAGCAATCAGCCCCAGCATTTT.

The CDR3 reads CASSFKVSGSAFF. The CDR3 DNA reads as TGTGCCAGCAGCTTCAAAGTAAGCGGTTCGGCTTTCTTT. This chain links TRBV5-6 with TRBJ1-1; no reliable D call. The V and J ends lost 2 bases and 11 bases respectively, with 16 bases between them. Germline assignment: CDR1 SGHDT and CDR2 YYEEEE. This CDR3 region has 13 residues.

The chain uses TRBV25-1 and TRBJ1-1; 9 nucleotides align to TRBD1. Germline CDR1 is MGHDK and CDR2 is SYGVNS. V lost 10 bases, J lost 8 bases, and 5 bases stayed unmatched. The CDR3 has 11 residues. The CDR3 DNA is TGTGCCACCTTCGGACAGGGGGAAGCTTTCTTT. Its protein product is CATFGQGEAFF. Looking up the rest from reference TRBV25-1 and TRBJ1-1 gives the full variable domain: EADIYQTPRYLVIGTGKKITLECSQTMGHDKMYWYQQDPGMELHLIHYSYGVNSTEKGDLSSESTVSRIRTEHFPLTLESARPSHTSQYLCATFGQGEAFFGQGTRLTVV.

The genes are TRBV7-9 and TRBJ1-2; D is perhaps TRBD1 (6 bases). This CDR3 is built from 14 residues. In germline, CDR1 is SEHNR, CDR2 FQNEAQ (reference sequence). V lost 5 bases to trimming and J lost 8 bases, with 18 bases between them. The CDR3 spells CASSPNREEGGYTF. CDR3 in DNA: TGTGCCAGCAGCCCGAACAGGGAGGAGGGCGGCTACACCTTC.

The rearrangement uses TRBV6-2 or TRBV6-3 and TRBJ2-5; D is perhaps TRBD1 or TRBD2 (5 bases each). Germline V gene data show CDR1 as MNHEY and CDR2 as SVGEGT. V dropped 2 bases and J dropped 2 bases, with 12 bases sitting between them. CDR3 size: 15 residues. The chain's CDR3 is CASSYRGRDQETQYF. CDR3 nucleotides: TGTGCCAGCAGTTACAGGGGACGGGATCAAGAGACCCAGTACTTC.

The chain is built from TRBV5-1 and TRBJ2-3; D call uncertain. CDR1 SGHRS and CDR2 YFSETQ come from the germline V gene. The CDR3 length is 13 residues. Trimming took off 4 bases at V and 2 bases at J, with 8 bases between the two ends. For the CDR3, the DNA is TGCGCCAGCAGCCTCCCGTCCACAGATACGCAGTATTTT. This codes for CASSLPSTDTQYF.

The genes are TRBV4-1 and TRBJ1-4; possible D gene TRBD1, 6 bases. The CDR3 runs 15 residues. The germline V and J ends were trimmed by 0 bases and 7 bases, with 12 bases remaining between them. CDR1 and CDR2 from the germline V gene are MGHRA and YSYEKL. CDR3 in amino acids: CASSQDGGHGEKLFF. The CDR3 region has the DNA TGCGCCAGCAGCCAAGATGGGGGGCACGGTGAAAAACTGTTTTTT.

The J gene is TRBJ2-7, the V gene TRBV30; D possibly corresponds to TRBD2 (7 bases). Trimming removed 5 bases from V and 0 bases from J, with 14 bases in between. The CDR3 runs 14 residues. The germline CDR1 and CDR2 sequences are GTSNPN and SVGIG (reference sequence). The CDR3 DNA follows: TGTGCCTGGGATAGGGGGGGGGACTCCTACGAGCAGTACTTC. Translation: CAWDRGGDSYEQYF. The whole variable domain, filled in from reference TRBV30 and TRBJ2-7, reads SQTIHQWPATLVQPVGSPLSLECTVEGTSNPNLYWYRQAAGRGLQLLFYSVGIGQISSEVPQNLSASRPQDRQFILSSKKLLLSDSGFYLCAWDRGGDSYEQYFGPGTRLTVT.

The J gene is TRBJ2-7, the V gene TRBV6-2 or TRBV6-3; tentatively, D is TRBD1 (6 bases). The ends were cut back, 2 bases at V and 4 bases at J, with 9 bases in the middle. Germline CDR1 reads MNHEY; CDR2 reads SVGEGT. This CDR3 comprises 13 residues. The CDR3 loop reads CASSYRQAYEQYF. The DNA of the CDR3 is TGTGCCAGCAGTTACCGACAGGCATACGAGCAGTACTTC.

The chain links TRBV30 to TRBJ2-1; TRBD2 aligns across 9 bases. This CDR3 has 16 residues. V lost 3 bases to trimming and J lost 9 bases; unmatched junction nucleotides: 15. CDR1 is GTSNPN, CDR2 SVGIG, per germline (reference sequence). The CDR3 here is CAWRRPAGGPGGEQFF. In DNA, the CDR3 is TGTGCCTGGAGGAGACCTGCGGGGGGGCCGGGCGGTGAGCAGTTCTTC.

This chain uses TRBV19 with TRBJ1-1, with D perhaps matching TRBD1 (5 bases). CDR3 length equals 16 residues. Trimming took 1 base from V and 0 from J, leaving 12 bases between them. Germline CDR1 LNHDA, CDR2 SQIVND (reference sequence). CDR3 sequence reads: CASSIGPGMVNTEAFF. CDR3 bases: TGTGCCAGTAGTATAGGCCCAGGGATGGTGAACACTGAAGCTTTCTTT.

This clone was seen only once. This chain's CDR3 is CAIRPGQNPSPLHF. The CDR3, as DNA: TGTGCCATCCGACCGGGACAGAACCCTTCACCCCTCCACTTT. This rearrangement joins TRBV10-3 to TRBJ1-6; 7 bases are shared with TRBD1. The CDR3 has 14 amino acids. Germline CDR1 is ENHRY and CDR2 is SYGVKD. Germline trimming cut 8 bases from V and 9 bases from J; bases unmatched to any gene: 10.

This rearrangement joins TRBV6-5 to TRBJ1-2, with D tentatively TRBD1 (5 bases). This CDR3 spans 14 amino acids. Looked up from germline, CDR1 is MNHEY and CDR2 is SVGAGI. Deletions cut 11 bases from V and 3 bases from J, with 19 bases between. CDR3 sequence (DNA): TGTGCCGCAGGAGGGGCCGGGACTGACTATGGCTACACCTTC. Amino acids: CAAGGAGTDYGYTF.

The chain links TRBV6-5 to TRBJ2-3, with D possibly being TRBD1 (6 bases). From germline, CDR1 is MNHEY and CDR2 SVGAGI. The CDR3 is made up of 14 amino acids. V lost 4 bases to trimming and J lost 6 bases, with 14 bases between them. Here the CDR3 reads CASSSPKTGDTQYF. The CDR3 nucleotides read TGTGCCAGCAGTTCCCCTAAAACAGGGGATACGCAGTATTTT.

This chain links TRBV10-3 with TRBJ1-1; D is undetermined. This CDR3 comprises 13 residues. Trimming cost V 5 bases and J 1 base, with 8 bases left between them. Per germline, CDR1 ENHRY and CDR2 SYGVKD. CDR3 amino acids: CAISLGGNTEAFF. CDR3 sequence (DNA): TGTGCCATCAGTTTAGGAGGGAACACTGAAGCTTTCTTT.

The rearrangement joins TRBV28 to TRBJ1-5; maybe TRBD1 (6 bases). V was clipped by 6 bases and J by 3 bases, with 9 bases between them. The CDR3 contains 13 residues. CDR1 and CDR2 (germline): MDHEN, SYDVKM. This CDR3 reads CASSRGYNQPQHF. CDR3 DNA: TGTGCCAGCAGCAGGGGTTACAATCAGCCCCAGCATTTT.

V usage is TRBV5-1 and J usage is TRBJ1-4, with no clear D. Germline-derived CDR1 and CDR2 are SGHRS and YFSETQ. V lost 0 bases and J 6 bases, leaving 6 bases between the germline ends. The CDR3 runs 13 residues. CDR3 loop: CASSLGIDEKLFF. CDR3 nucleotides: TGCGCCAGCAGCTTGGGGATAGATGAAAAACTGTTTTTT.

This chain links TRBV27 with TRBJ1-5; tentative D call: TRBD1 (5 bases). V lost 6 bases and J 4 bases, leaving 7 bases between the germline ends. The V gene's germline CDR1 is MNHEY and CDR2 SMNVEV (reference sequence). This CDR3 region has 12 residues. The CDR3 reads CASRRQNQPQHF. The CDR3 nucleotides are TGTGCCAGCAGACGACAGAATCAGCCCCAGCATTTT.

V and J are TRBV30 and TRBJ1-1, with TRBD1 matching over 7 bases. Germline CDR1 GTSNPN, CDR2 SVGIG (reference sequence). The CDR3 is 14 amino acids. Trimming at V came to 2 bases and at J to 3 bases, leaving 6 bases not matched to a gene. The CDR3 DNA reads TGTGCCTGGAGTACCCCGACAGGGTACACTGAAGCTTTCTTT. It yields the protein CAWSTPTGYTEAFF.